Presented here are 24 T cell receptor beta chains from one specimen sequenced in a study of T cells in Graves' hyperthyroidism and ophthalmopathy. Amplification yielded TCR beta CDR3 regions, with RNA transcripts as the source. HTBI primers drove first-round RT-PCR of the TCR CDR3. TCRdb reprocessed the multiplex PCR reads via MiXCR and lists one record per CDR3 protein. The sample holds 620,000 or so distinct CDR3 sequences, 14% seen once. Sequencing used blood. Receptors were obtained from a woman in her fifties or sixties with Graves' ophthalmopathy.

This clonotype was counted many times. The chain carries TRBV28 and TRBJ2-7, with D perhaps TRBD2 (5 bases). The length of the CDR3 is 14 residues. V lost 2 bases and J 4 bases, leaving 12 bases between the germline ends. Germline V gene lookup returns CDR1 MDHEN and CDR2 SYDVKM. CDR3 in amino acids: CASSLVARLYEQYF. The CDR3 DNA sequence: TGTGCCAGCAGTTTAGTAGCGAGACTTTACGAGCAGTACTTC.

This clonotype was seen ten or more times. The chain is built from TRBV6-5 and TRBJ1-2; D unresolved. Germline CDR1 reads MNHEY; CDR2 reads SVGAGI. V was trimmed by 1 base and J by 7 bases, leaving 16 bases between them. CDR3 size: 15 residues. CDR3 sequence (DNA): TGTGCCAGCAGTTACTATCGCTCTACCTCTATTGGCTACACCTTC. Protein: CASSYYRSTSIGYTF.

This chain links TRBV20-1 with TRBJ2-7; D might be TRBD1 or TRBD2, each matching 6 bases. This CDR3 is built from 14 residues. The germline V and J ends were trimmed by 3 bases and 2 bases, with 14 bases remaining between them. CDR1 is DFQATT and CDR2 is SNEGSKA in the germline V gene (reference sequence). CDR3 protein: CSASTGTPPYEQYF. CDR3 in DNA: TGCAGTGCTAGTACAGGGACTCCTCCCTACGAGCAGTACTTC.

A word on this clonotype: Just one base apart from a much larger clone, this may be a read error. The CDR3 sequence: CASSLSRTRIAYEQYF. CDR3 nucleotide sequence: TGTGCCAGCAGTTTATCGCGGACGAGGATCGCCTACGAGCAGTACTTC. The gene calls are TRBV27 and TRBJ2-7; D call uncertain. The CDR3 length is 16 residues. Germline values: CDR1 MNHEY, CDR2 SMNVEV (reference sequence). Between the trimmed V and J ends, which lost 0 bases and 2 bases, there was a span of 14 bases.

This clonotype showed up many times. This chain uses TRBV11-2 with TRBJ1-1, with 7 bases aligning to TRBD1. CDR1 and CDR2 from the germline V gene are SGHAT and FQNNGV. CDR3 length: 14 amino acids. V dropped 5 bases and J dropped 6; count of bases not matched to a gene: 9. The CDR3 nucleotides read TGTGCCAGCAGCCTTATTGACAGGGCGGCTGAAGCTTTCTTT. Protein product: CASSLIDRAAEAFF.

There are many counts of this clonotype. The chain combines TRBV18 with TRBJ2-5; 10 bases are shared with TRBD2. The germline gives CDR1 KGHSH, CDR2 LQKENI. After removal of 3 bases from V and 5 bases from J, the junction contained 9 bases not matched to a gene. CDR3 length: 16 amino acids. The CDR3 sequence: CASSPSLAGAGETQYF. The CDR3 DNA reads TGTGCCAGCTCACCCTCCCTAGCGGGAGCAGGGGAGACCCAGTACTTC.

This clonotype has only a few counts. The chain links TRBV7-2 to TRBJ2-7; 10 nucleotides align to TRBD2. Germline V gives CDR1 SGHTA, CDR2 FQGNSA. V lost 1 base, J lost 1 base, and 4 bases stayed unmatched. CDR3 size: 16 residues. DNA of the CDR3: TGTGCCAGCAGCTTAGTCCCTAGCGGGGGTTCCTACGAGCAGTACTTC. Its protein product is CASSLVPSGGSYEQYF.

As DNA, the CDR3 is TGTGCCAGCAGCAACCTTTTAGGGACCAAAAAGTATAGCAATCAGCCCCAGCATTTT. As protein: CASSNLLGTKKYSNQPQHF. The chain is built from TRBV11-3 and TRBJ1-5; tentatively, D is TRBD1 (5 bases). There are 19 residues in the CDR3. V lost 5 bases, J lost 0 bases, and 23 bases lay in between. Germline lookup yields CDR1 SGHNT and CDR2 YENEEA.

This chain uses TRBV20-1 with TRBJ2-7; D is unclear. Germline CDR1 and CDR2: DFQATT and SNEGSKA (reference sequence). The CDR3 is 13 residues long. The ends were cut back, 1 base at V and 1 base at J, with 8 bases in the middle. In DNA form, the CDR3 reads TGCAGTGCTAGAGTTTCGGTTTCCTACGAGCAGTACTTC. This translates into CSARVSVSYEQYF.

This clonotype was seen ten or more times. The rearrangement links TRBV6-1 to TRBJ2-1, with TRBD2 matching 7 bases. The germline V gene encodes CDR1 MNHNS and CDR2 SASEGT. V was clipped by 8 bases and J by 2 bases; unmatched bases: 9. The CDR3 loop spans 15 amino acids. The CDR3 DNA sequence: TGTGCCAGCCGAAAGGGACTATCCCCCTACAATGAGCAGTTCTTC. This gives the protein CASRKGLSPYNEQFF.

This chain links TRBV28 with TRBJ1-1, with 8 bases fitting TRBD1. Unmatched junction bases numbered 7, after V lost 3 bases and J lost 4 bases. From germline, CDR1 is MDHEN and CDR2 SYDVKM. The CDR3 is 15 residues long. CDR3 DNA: TGTGCCAGCAGTTTTCCGGACAGGGAGGGCACTGAAGCTTTCTTT. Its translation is CASSFPDREGTEAFF.

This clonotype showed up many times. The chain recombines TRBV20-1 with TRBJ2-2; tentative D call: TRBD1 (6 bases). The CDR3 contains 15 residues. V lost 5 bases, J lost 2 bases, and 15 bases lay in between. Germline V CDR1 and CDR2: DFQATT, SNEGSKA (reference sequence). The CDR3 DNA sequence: TGCAGTGCTCTGGATTTGGACAGAAACACCGGGGAGCTGTTTTTT. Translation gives CSALDLDRNTGELFF.

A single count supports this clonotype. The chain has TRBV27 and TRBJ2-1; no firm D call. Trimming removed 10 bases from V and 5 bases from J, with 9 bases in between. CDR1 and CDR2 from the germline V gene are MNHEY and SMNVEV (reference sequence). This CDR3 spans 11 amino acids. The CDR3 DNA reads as TGTGCCACCGAGACTGACAATGAGCAGTTCTTC. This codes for CATETDNEQFF.

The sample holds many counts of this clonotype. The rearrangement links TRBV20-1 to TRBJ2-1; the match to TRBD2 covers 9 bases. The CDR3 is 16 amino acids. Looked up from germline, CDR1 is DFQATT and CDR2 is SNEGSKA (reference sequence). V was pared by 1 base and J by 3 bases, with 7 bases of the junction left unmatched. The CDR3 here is CSARGLAGAHYNEQFF. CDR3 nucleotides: TGCAGTGCTAGAGGGTTAGCGGGAGCGCACTACAATGAGCAGTTCTTC.

CDR3 bases: TGCAGTGCTAGGGAGGGACACCTCTACGAGCAGTACTTC. Translated, it gives CSAREGHLYEQYF. The chain links TRBV20-1 to TRBJ2-7, with D possibly being TRBD1 or TRBD2 (6 bases each). Trimming pared 3 bases from V and 3 bases from J, leaving 12 bases between. Per the germline V gene, CDR1 is DFQATT and CDR2 is SNEGSKA (reference sequence). The CDR3 has 13 residues.

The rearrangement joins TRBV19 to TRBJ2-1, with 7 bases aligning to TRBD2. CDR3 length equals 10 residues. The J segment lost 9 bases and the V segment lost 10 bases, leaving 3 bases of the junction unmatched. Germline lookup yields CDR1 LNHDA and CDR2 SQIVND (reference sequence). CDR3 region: CATREVEQFF. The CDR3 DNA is TGTGCCACCCGGGAGGTTGAGCAGTTCTTC. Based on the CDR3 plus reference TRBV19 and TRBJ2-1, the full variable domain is DGGITQSPKYLFRKEGQNVTLSCEQNLNHDAMYWYRQDPGQGLRLIYYSQIVNDFQKGDIAEGYSVSREKKESFPLTVTSAQKNPTAFYLCATREVEQFFGPGTRLTVL.

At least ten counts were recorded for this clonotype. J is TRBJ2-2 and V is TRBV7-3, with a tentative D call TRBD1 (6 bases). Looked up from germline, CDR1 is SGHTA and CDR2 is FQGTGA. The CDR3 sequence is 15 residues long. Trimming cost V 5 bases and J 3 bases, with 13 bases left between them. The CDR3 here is CASSAGNRDTGELFF. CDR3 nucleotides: TGTGCCAGCAGCGCAGGCAACAGGGACACCGGGGAGCTGTTTTTT.

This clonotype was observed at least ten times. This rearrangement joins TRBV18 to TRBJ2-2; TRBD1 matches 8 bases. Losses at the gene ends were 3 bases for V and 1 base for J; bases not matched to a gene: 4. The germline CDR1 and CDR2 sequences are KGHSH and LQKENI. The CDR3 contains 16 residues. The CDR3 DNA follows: TGTGCCAGCTCACCGTGGACAGGGCGGAACACCGGGGAGCTGTTTTTT. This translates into CASSPWTGRNTGELFF.

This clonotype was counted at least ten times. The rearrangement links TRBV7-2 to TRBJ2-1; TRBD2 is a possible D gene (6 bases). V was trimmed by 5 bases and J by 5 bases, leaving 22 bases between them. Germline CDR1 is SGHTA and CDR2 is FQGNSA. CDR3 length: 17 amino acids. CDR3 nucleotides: TGTGCCAGCAGCCTCCTGTCCCCCCTTAGCGGAAACAATGAGCAGTTCTTC. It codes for CASSLLSPLSGNNEQFF.

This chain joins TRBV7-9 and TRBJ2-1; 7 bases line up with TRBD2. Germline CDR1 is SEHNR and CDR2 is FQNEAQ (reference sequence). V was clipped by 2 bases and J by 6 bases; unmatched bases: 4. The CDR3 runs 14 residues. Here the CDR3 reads CASSLRPGGNEQFF. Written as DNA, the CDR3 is TGTGCCAGCAGCTTACGGCCGGGAGGCAATGAGCAGTTCTTC. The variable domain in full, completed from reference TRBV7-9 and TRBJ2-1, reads DTGVSQNPRHKITKRGQNVTFRCDPISEHNRLYWYRQTLGQGPEFLTYFQNEAQLEKSRLLSDRFSAERPKGSFSTLEIQRTEQGDSAMYLCASSLRPGGNEQFFGPGTRLTVL.

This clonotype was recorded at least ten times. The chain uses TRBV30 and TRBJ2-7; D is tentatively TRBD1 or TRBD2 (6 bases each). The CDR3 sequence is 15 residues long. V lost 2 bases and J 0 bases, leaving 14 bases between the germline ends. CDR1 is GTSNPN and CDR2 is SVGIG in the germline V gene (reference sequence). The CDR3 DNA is TGTGCCTGGAGTCCGGGACACGGGAGCTCCTACGAGCAGTACTTC. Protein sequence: CAWSPGHGSSYEQYF.

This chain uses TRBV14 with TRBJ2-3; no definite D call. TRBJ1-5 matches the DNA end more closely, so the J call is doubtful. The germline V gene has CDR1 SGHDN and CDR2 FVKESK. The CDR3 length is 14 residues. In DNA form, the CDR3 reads TGTGCCAGCAGCCCATCACTTATAACAGATACGCAGCATTTT. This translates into CASSPSLITDTQHF.

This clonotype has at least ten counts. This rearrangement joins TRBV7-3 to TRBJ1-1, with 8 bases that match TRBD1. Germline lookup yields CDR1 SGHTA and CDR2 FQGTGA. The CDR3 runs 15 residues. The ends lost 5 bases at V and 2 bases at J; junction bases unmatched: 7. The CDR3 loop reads CASSDGQGPNTEAFF. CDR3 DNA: TGTGCCAGCAGCGACGGACAGGGACCTAACACTGAAGCTTTCTTT.

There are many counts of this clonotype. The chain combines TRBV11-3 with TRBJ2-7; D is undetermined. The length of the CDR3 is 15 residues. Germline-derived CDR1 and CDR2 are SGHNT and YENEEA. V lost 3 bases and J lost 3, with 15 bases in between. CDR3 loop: CASSFIALGNYEQYF. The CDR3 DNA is TGTGCCAGCAGCTTTATAGCCTTGGGGAACTACGAGCAGTACTTC.